A single sample gave rise to the 22 T cell receptor beta chains below, sequenced in a study of molecular identifiers for immune sequencing clone quantification. TCRdb passed the PCR reads through MiXCR, listing each CDR3 protein once. Seen here are roughly 320,000 distinct CDR3 sequences, about a fifth observed once, and the top ten hold approximately 0.85%. The source material was naive CD8+ T cells from blood, with Jurkat cell RNA spiked in. Specified subset: FACS-sorted CD8+CD4-CCR7+CD45RA+ naive T cells. Receptors originate from a human donor in good health. Some libraries in this study had Jurkat cell RNA spiked in.

This clonotype has ten or more counts. The rearrangement uses TRBV7-9 and TRBJ2-5; TRBD1 or TRBD2 may be the D gene (6 bases each). The CDR3 contains 14 residues. The germline V gene has CDR1 SEHNR and CDR2 FQNEAQ (reference sequence). V was cut by 5 bases and J by 5 bases, with 15 bases left in between. The DNA of the CDR3 is TGTGCCAGCAGCAGACCCGTAGGGGGGGAGACCCAGTACTTC. The encoded protein is CASSRPVGGETQYF.

This clonotype was detected many times. This chain joins TRBV5-6 and TRBJ2-5; 12 positions match TRBD2. V lost 2 bases and J lost 1; bases outside the gene matches: 12. Germline V gene lookup returns CDR1 SGHDT and CDR2 YYEEEE. The CDR3 totals 19 residues. CDR3 amino acids: CASSLASGGAESGQETQYF. CDR3 DNA: TGTGCCAGCAGCTTAGCTAGCGGGGGGGCCGAAAGTGGCCAAGAGACCCAGTACTTC.

This clonotype was seen repeatedly, ten times or more. The V call is TRBV28, the J call TRBJ1-5; D remains ambiguous. Trimming took 3 bases from V and 3 from J, leaving 12 bases between them. The CDR3 sequence is 15 residues long. Germline values: CDR1 MDHEN, CDR2 SYDVKM. In DNA form, the CDR3 reads TGTGCCAGCAGTTTTAGTGGGAGGCTCAATCAGCCCCAGCATTTT. Its translation is CASSFSGRLNQPQHF.

In regard to this clonotype: Possible read error: a much larger clone is one base away. The rearrangement joins TRBV29-1 to TRBJ2-7; 7 bases map to TRBD1. From germline, CDR1 is SQVTM and CDR2 ANQGSEA. This CDR3 is 13 amino acids long. The CDR3, as DNA: TGCAGCGTTGTCGACAGGGCCACCTACGGGCAGTACTTC. Encoded protein: CSVVDRATYGQYF.

This clonotype was counted only a few times. This chain uses TRBV2 with TRBJ1-1; no clear D gene. Trimming removed 10 bases from V and 2 bases from J, with 11 bases in between. Per the germline V gene, CDR1 is SNHLY and CDR2 is FYNNEI. The CDR3 runs to 12 residues. The CDR3 is CAKNSVNTEAFF. The CDR3 nucleotides read TGTGCCAAAAACAGCGTTAACACTGAAGCTTTCTTT.

This clonotype was seen many times. DNA for the CDR3: TGTGCCAGCAGTTTCCTCACAGGGGCCCAGCCCCAGCATTTT. Translating it yields CASSFLTGAQPQHF. The rearrangement joins TRBV28 to TRBJ1-5, with 7 bases identical to TRBD1. Germline lookup yields CDR1 MDHEN and CDR2 SYDVKM. The CDR3 sequence is 14 residues long. Trimming removed 3 bases from V and 7 bases from J; junction bases left unmatched: 6.

Of note for this clonotype: A much larger clone is a single base away; this may be a read error. This chain connects TRBV12-3 or TRBV12-4 to TRBJ2-7, with no clear D. The CDR3 extends over 16 amino acids. V was cut by 1 base and J by 2 bases, with 15 bases left in between. CDR3 loop: CASSLDVIRLAYEQYF. The CDR3 DNA is TGTGCCAGCAGTTTAGATGTCATCCGGTTAGCCTACGAGCAGTACTTC.

Worth noting for this clonotype: Being one base from a much bigger clone, this may be a read error. No conserved phenylalanine or tryptophan ends this CDR3, so it is likely a read error. The CDR3 bases are TGTGCCAGTAGAACTAGCGCGTACTCCTACAATGAGCAGTTCTCC. Translation gives CASRTSAYSYNEQFS. The rearrangement uses TRBV19 and TRBJ2-1, with 7 bases identical to TRBD2. Germline V gene data show CDR1 as LNHDA and CDR2 as SQIVND (reference sequence). The CDR3 runs to 15 residues. V trimming: 6 bases; J trimming: 0 bases; junction bases outside the gene matches: 5.

This clonotype was seen more than once but under ten times. The genes are TRBV6-2 or TRBV6-3 and TRBJ1-5, with unresolved D. The V gene lost 2 bases and the J gene lost 0 bases, with 14 bases spanning the gap. The CDR3 contains 17 residues. CDR1 is MNHEY, CDR2 SVGEGT, per germline. DNA for the CDR3: TGTGCCAGCAGTTACGGGGAAATGATGAATAGCAATCAGCCCCAGCATTTT. Encoded protein: CASSYGEMMNSNQPQHF.

This clonotype was detected ten times or more. CDR3 residues: CASSPEWITENQPQHF. The CDR3 DNA reads TGTGCCAGCAGCCCCGAGTGGATCACAGAGAATCAGCCCCAGCATTTT. The chain recombines TRBV3-2 with TRBJ1-5. TRBV3-2 is termed a pseudogene. CDR3 length: 16 residues.

This clonotype was counted ten times or more. The rearrangement links TRBV6-2 or TRBV6-3 to TRBJ2-1, with D perhaps TRBD2 (6 bases). This CDR3 comprises 15 residues. V was cut by 6 bases and J by 4 bases, with 16 bases left in between. Germline values: CDR1 MNHEY, CDR2 SVGEGT. This CDR3 reads CASSRRGFQYNEQFF. CDR3 nucleotides: TGTGCCAGCAGCCGTCGGGGGTTCCAATACAATGAGCAGTTCTTC.

There are many counts of this clonotype. The chain carries TRBV27 and TRBJ2-7; 9 positions match TRBD1. Trimming took 4 bases from V and 3 from J; bases not matched to a gene: 4. The CDR3 covers 14 residues. The V gene's germline CDR1 is MNHEY and CDR2 SMNVEV (reference sequence). CDR3 in amino acids: CASSSGQGFYEQYF. As DNA, the CDR3 is TGTGCCAGCAGTTCGGGACAGGGATTCTACGAGCAGTACTTC.

This clonotype was recorded at least ten times. This sequence joins TRBV29-1 and TRBJ1-4; D not certain. Germline V lookup: CDR1 SQVTM, CDR2 ANQGSEA. Trimming stripped 3 bases from V and 0 bases from J, with 11 bases between. The CDR3 is 15 amino acids. CDR3 nucleotides: TGCAGCGTTGATGTTGGAGGCACAACTAATGAAAAACTGTTTTTT. It translates to CSVDVGGTTNEKLFF.

The chain uses TRBV25-1 and TRBJ2-7; TRBD1 matches at 7 bases. This CDR3 has 15 amino acids. Germline CDR1 is MGHDK and CDR2 is SYGVNS. V gave up 2 bases and J gave up 0 bases; unmatched junction bases: 4. CDR3 sequence: CASSEDRQGSYEQYF. As DNA, the CDR3 is TGTGCCAGCAGTGAAGATCGACAGGGCTCCTACGAGCAGTACTTC.

In its sample, this clonotype was seen many times. This chain uses TRBV7-9 with TRBJ2-5; no reliable D call. The V gene lost 6 bases and the J gene lost 0 bases, with 8 bases spanning the gap. Germline CDR1 is SEHNR and CDR2 is FQNEAQ (reference sequence). The CDR3 contains 13 residues. The CDR3 protein is CASRRDNQETQYF. The CDR3 DNA reads as TGTGCCAGCAGGAGAGACAACCAAGAGACCCAGTACTTC.

The chain combines TRBV27 with TRBJ2-7; possible D gene TRBD1, 5 bases. This CDR3 region has 13 residues. V dropped 7 bases and J dropped 4 bases, with 14 bases sitting between them. Per the germline V gene, CDR1 is MNHEY and CDR2 is SMNVEV (reference sequence). This CDR3 reads CASKPGSSYEQYF. The CDR3 DNA is TGTGCCAGCAAACCAGGGTCCTCGTACGAGCAGTACTTC.

The sample holds many counts of this clonotype. The chain carries TRBV6-2 or TRBV6-3 and TRBJ2-3; no clear D. The germline V gene encodes CDR1 MNHEY and CDR2 SVGEGT. The CDR3 totals 12 residues. V was pared by 5 bases and J by 6 bases, with 9 bases between. The CDR3 spells CASSLLLDTQYF. CDR3 DNA sequence: TGTGCCAGCAGTCTCCTTCTGGATACGCAGTATTTT.

A note on this clonotype: Being one base from a much bigger clone, this may be a read error. The J gene is TRBJ2-2, the V gene TRBV29-1, with a tentative D call TRBD1 (8 bases). The CDR3 extends over 15 amino acids. Germline loops: CDR1 SQVTM, CDR2 ANQGSEA. CDR3 residues: CSVILQGGGTGELLF. In nucleotides, the CDR3 is TGCAGCGTTATTTTACAGGGGGGGGGAACCGGGGAGCTGCTTTTT.

The V call is TRBV19, the J call TRBJ1-5, with D possibly matching TRBD1 (6 bases). There are 15 residues in the CDR3. V gave up 4 bases and J gave up 6 bases, with 16 bases separating them. From germline, CDR1 is LNHDA and CDR2 SQIVND (reference sequence). CDR3 nucleotides: TGTGCCAGTAGTACCATTGGGGGGCAGGGTCAGCCCCAGCATTTT. Its protein is CASSTIGGQGQPQHF.

This clonotype showed up many times. The chain combines TRBV21-1 with TRBJ1-1. TRBV21-1 is given as a pseudogene. The CDR3 totals 14 residues. As DNA, the CDR3 is TGTGCCAGCAGCAAAGGACAACTCAACACTGAAGCTTTCTTT. Translated: CASSKGQLNTEAFF.

This clonotype was seen a handful of times. V usage is TRBV11-3 and J usage is TRBJ2-1; D is unclear. The CDR3 length is 15 residues. CDR1 is SGHNT, CDR2 YENEEA, per germline. The V and J ends lost 1 base and 6 bases respectively, with 13 bases between them. The CDR3 sequence: CASSLGAARINEQFF. The CDR3 region has the DNA TGTGCCAGCAGCTTAGGTGCAGCAAGGATCAATGAGCAGTTCTTC.

On this clonotype itself: A much larger clone differs from this one at a single base, so this may be a read error. The chain carries TRBV15 and TRBJ2-3, with 10 bases fitting TRBD2. The CDR3 covers 19 residues. CDR1 is LNHNV, CDR2 YYDKDF, per germline (reference sequence). CDR3 DNA: TGTGCCACCAGCAAGTTTGGTTCATCGGGACTAGCGAACACAGATACGCAGTGTTTT. Its protein product is CATSKFGSSGLANTDTQCF.